Listed below are T cell receptor beta chains from one sample, sequenced in a study of vaccination and CD4 T cells after COVID-19. TCRdb re-called the PCR reads with MiXCR, one entry per CDR3 protein. The table lists about 15,000 distinct CDR3 sequences, roughly 48% of them singletons. No antigens are known for them. The source material was CD4+ T cells from blood, cultured in vitro. These receptors were collected from a human donor who had recovered from COVID-19. Each CDR3 is given with its conserved first and last residue. D genes are given only for firm matches. Size values are once, few and many counts, or a class for expanded clones, and some rows have none.

D gene: TRBD2; V gene: TRBV7-9; J gene: TRBJ2-3; clone size: few; CDR3 protein: CASSPPGGLSTDTQYF; CDR3 DNA: TGTGCCAGCAGCCCGCCGGGGGGGCTGAGCACAGATACGCAGTATTTT
D gene: -; V gene: TRBV10-1; J gene: TRBJ1-1; clone size: -; CDR3 protein: CASSESSGNTEAFF; CDR3 DNA: TGCGCCAGCAGTGAGTCGTCCGGGAACACTGAAGCTTTCTTT
D gene: -; V gene: TRBV20-1; J gene: TRBJ1-5; clone size: few; CDR3 protein: CSALRLEINQPQHF; CDR3 DNA: TGCAGTGCACTTCGACTGGAGATTAATCAGCCCCAGCATTTT
D gene: -; V gene: TRBV7-2; J gene: TRBJ2-5; clone size: -; CDR3 protein: CASSSRDWGRQETQYF; CDR3 DNA: TGTGCCAGCAGCTCCCGGGATTGGGGAAGACAAGAGACCCAGTACTTC
D gene: -; V gene: TRBV28; J gene: TRBJ2-5; clone size: few; CDR3 protein: CASSLAYTKQETQYF; CDR3 DNA: TGTGCCAGCAGTCTAGCCTACACAAAGCAAGAGACCCAGTACTTC
D gene: -; V gene: TRBV6-5; J gene: TRBJ1-1; clone size: few; CDR3 protein: CASSYSGKNTEAFF; CDR3 DNA: TGTGCCAGCAGTTACTCGGGGAAGAACACTGAAGCTTTCTTT
D gene: TRBD1; V gene: TRBV7-2; J gene: TRBJ2-2; clone size: -; CDR3 protein: CASSLRQGVAGELFF; CDR3 DNA: TGTGCCAGCAGCTTAAGACAGGGGGTGGCCGGGGAGCTGTTTTTT
D gene: -; V gene: TRBV9; J gene: TRBJ2-1; clone size: -; CDR3 protein: CASSPTQIEQFF; CDR3 DNA: TGTGCCAGCAGCCCAACACAAATCGAGCAGTTCTTC
D gene: TRBD2; V gene: TRBV29-1; J gene: TRBJ2-1; clone size: once; CDR3 protein: CSVEPGLAIGNEQFF; CDR3 DNA: TGCAGCGTGGAGCCTGGACTAGCGATCGGAAATGAGCAGTTCTTC
D gene: -; V gene: TRBV7-3; J gene: TRBJ2-3; clone size: few; CDR3 protein: CASSPRRGRTDTQYF; CDR3 DNA: TGTGCCAGCAGCCCCCGGCGGGGGCGCACAGATACGCAGTATTTT
D gene: -; V gene: TRBV6-1; J gene: TRBJ2-3; clone size: few; CDR3 protein: CASTPTSSYTQYF; CDR3 DNA: TGTGCCAGCACCCCTACGTCCTCGTATACGCAGTATTTT
D gene: -; V gene: TRBV27; J gene: TRBJ2-7; clone size: -; CDR3 protein: CASRRGSSYEQYF; CDR3 DNA: TGTGCCAGCAGAAGGGGATCCTCCTACGAGCAGTACTTC
D gene: -; V gene: TRBV6-2/TRBV6-3; J gene: TRBJ2-7; clone size: few; CDR3 protein: CASSRETGYEQYF; CDR3 DNA: TGTGCCAGCAGTCGTGAGACAGGCTACGAGCAGTACTTC
D gene: -; V gene: TRBV6-5; J gene: TRBJ2-6; clone size: few; CDR3 protein: CASSSVGLHSSGANVLTF; CDR3 DNA: TGTGCCAGCAGTTCGGTAGGCCTCCACAGCTCTGGGGCCAACGTCCTGACTTTC
D gene: TRBD1; V gene: TRBV7-2; J gene: TRBJ1-6; clone size: -; CDR3 protein: CASGPTFDRGKSPLHF; CDR3 DNA: TGTGCCAGCGGCCCGACTTTTGACAGGGGGAAATCACCCCTCCACTTT
D gene: -; V gene: TRBV7-9; J gene: TRBJ2-1; clone size: -; CDR3 protein: CASGWSSYNEQFF; CDR3 DNA: TGTGCCAGCGGTTGGAGCTCCTACAATGAGCAGTTCTTC
D gene: TRBD1; V gene: TRBV6-2/TRBV6-3; J gene: TRBJ2-1; clone size: -; CDR3 protein: CAGKQGAYNEQFF; CDR3 DNA: TGTGCCGGAAAACAGGGGGCTTACAATGAGCAGTTCTTC
D gene: -; V gene: TRBV7-6; J gene: TRBJ2-3; clone size: few; CDR3 protein: CASSQADTQYF; CDR3 DNA: TGTGCCAGCAGTCAAGCAGATACGCAGTATTTT
D gene: TRBD2; V gene: TRBV20-1; J gene: TRBJ2-2; clone size: -; CDR3 protein: CSARQASGRGTGELFF; CDR3 DNA: TGCAGTGCTAGACAAGCTAGCGGGAGGGGTACCGGGGAGCTGTTTTTT
D gene: -; V gene: TRBV4-1; J gene: TRBJ2-7; clone size: few; CDR3 protein: CASSQARDPLPRGQFHYEQYF; CDR3 DNA: TGCGCCAGCAGCCAAGCTCGGGATCCCCTTCCTCGTGGGCAGTTCCACTACGAGCAGTACTTC
D gene: -; V gene: TRBV20-1; J gene: TRBJ1-6; clone size: -; CDR3 protein: CSARLAYNSPLHF; CDR3 DNA: TGCAGTGCTAGACTCGCATATAATTCACCCCTCCACTTT
D gene: TRBD2; V gene: TRBV11-2; J gene: TRBJ2-7; clone size: -; CDR3 protein: CASSAGLAGAYEQYF; CDR3 DNA: TGTGCCAGCAGCGCGGGACTAGCGGGAGCCTACGAGCAGTACTTC
D gene: -; V gene: TRBV25-1; J gene: TRBJ1-1; clone size: few; CDR3 protein: CASRAGGARTEAFF; CDR3 DNA: TGTGCCAGCAGGGCAGGCGGGGCGCGCACTGAAGCTTTCTTT
D gene: TRBD1; V gene: TRBV15; J gene: TRBJ1-5; clone size: -; CDR3 protein: CATSRPQGANQPQHF; CDR3 DNA: TGTGCCACCAGCAGACCGCAGGGGGCAAATCAGCCCCAGCATTTT
D gene: -; V gene: TRBV19; J gene: TRBJ1-5; clone size: -; CDR3 protein: CASSRQTNQPQHF; CDR3 DNA: TGTGCCAGTAGTCGACAGACGAATCAGCCCCAGCATTTT
D gene: TRBD2; V gene: TRBV7-3; J gene: TRBJ2-1; clone size: -; CDR3 protein: CASRESGGRNEQFF; CDR3 DNA: TGTGCCAGCAGGGAAAGCGGGGGACGCAATGAGCAGTTCTTC
D gene: TRBD2; V gene: TRBV14; J gene: TRBJ2-5; clone size: -; CDR3 protein: CASSQGRLAAHQETQYF; CDR3 DNA: TGTGCCAGCAGCCAAGGGAGACTAGCGGCCCATCAAGAGACCCAGTACTTC
D gene: -; V gene: TRBV30; J gene: TRBJ1-1; clone size: -; CDR3 protein: CAWSVLRGTEAFF; CDR3 DNA: TGTGCCTGGAGTGTACTCAGGGGTACTGAAGCTTTCTTT
D gene: -; V gene: TRBV4-1; J gene: TRBJ2-5; clone size: -; CDR3 protein: CASSQNTSQETQYF; CDR3 DNA: TGCGCCAGCAGCCAAAATACAAGTCAGGAGACCCAGTACTTC
D gene: TRBD2; V gene: TRBV10-3; J gene: TRBJ2-1; clone size: -; CDR3 protein: CASSRGLAGPKRDEQFF; CDR3 DNA: TGTGCCAGCAGTCGCGGACTAGCGGGGCCCAAAAGGGATGAGCAGTTCTTC
D gene: -; V gene: TRBV20-1; J gene: TRBJ2-3; clone size: -; CDR3 protein: CSARVPQTASTDTQYF; CDR3 DNA: TGCAGTGCTAGAGTACCGCAGACAGCTAGCACAGATACGCAGTATTTT
D gene: TRBD2; V gene: TRBV6-1; J gene: TRBJ2-1; clone size: -; CDR3 protein: CASRDGTSGRGNEQFF; CDR3 DNA: TGTGCCAGCAGGGACGGGACTAGCGGGAGAGGCAATGAGCAGTTCTTC
D gene: TRBD1; V gene: TRBV20-1; J gene: TRBJ1-2; clone size: -; CDR3 protein: CSAANIDRDYGYTF; CDR3 DNA: TGCAGTGCCGCTAATATAGACAGGGACTATGGCTACACCTTC
D gene: -; V gene: TRBV6-1; J gene: TRBJ2-3; clone size: few; CDR3 protein: CASLRRNGGTDTQYF; CDR3 DNA: TGTGCCAGTCTCCGGCGGAATGGGGGCACAGATACGCAGTATTTT
D gene: TRBD2; V gene: TRBV7-8; J gene: TRBJ2-3; clone size: medium-sized; CDR3 protein: CASSRLAGGLTDTQYF; CDR3 DNA: TGTGCCAGCAGCCGACTAGCGGGGGGTCTCACAGATACGCAGTATTTT
D gene: -; V gene: TRBV28; J gene: TRBJ2-7; clone size: -; CDR3 protein: CASSLRDVSGEQYF; CDR3 DNA: TGTGCCAGCAGTTTACGGGACGTAAGTGGGGAGCAGTACTTC
D gene: -; V gene: TRBV30; J gene: TRBJ2-5; clone size: -; CDR3 protein: CASTPGPGQETQYF; CDR3 DNA: TGTGCCTCAACCCCTGGTCCCGGGCAAGAGACCCAGTACTTC
D gene: -; V gene: TRBV25-1; J gene: TRBJ1-4; clone size: -; CDR3 protein: CASSRIEGNNEKLFF; CDR3 DNA: TGTGCCAGCAGTAGGATTGAGGGAAATAATGAAAAACTGTTTTTT
D gene: -; V gene: TRBV12-3/TRBV12-4; J gene: TRBJ1-5; clone size: -; CDR3 protein: CASRPGSSSQPQHF; CDR3 DNA: TGTGCCAGCAGGCCAGGGTCAAGTAGTCAGCCCCAGCATTTT
D gene: TRBD1; V gene: TRBV7-3; J gene: TRBJ1-1; clone size: few; CDR3 protein: CASSSGQGYQAFF; CDR3 DNA: TGTGCCAGCAGCTCGGGACAGGGATATCAAGCTTTCTTT
D gene: -; V gene: TRBV20-1; J gene: TRBJ2-1; clone size: -; CDR3 protein: CSASGTGYNSYNEQFF; CDR3 DNA: TGCAGTGCTTCGGGAACAGGCTACAACTCCTACAATGAGCAGTTCTTC
D gene: -; V gene: TRBV6-1; J gene: TRBJ2-5; clone size: -; CDR3 protein: CASSEVPREETQYF; CDR3 DNA: TGTGCCAGCAGTGAAGTCCCCCGCGAAGAGACCCAGTACTTC
D gene: TRBD1; V gene: TRBV20-1; J gene: TRBJ1-5; clone size: few; CDR3 protein: CSARVTGVGQPQHF; CDR3 DNA: TGCAGTGCTAGAGTAACAGGGGTGGGTCAGCCCCAGCATTTT
D gene: -; V gene: TRBV5-1; J gene: TRBJ1-2; clone size: -; CDR3 protein: CASSTGQAPYGYTF; CDR3 DNA: TGCGCCAGCAGTACGGGGCAGGCCCCCTATGGCTACACCTTC
D gene: -; V gene: TRBV19; J gene: TRBJ1-5; clone size: -; CDR3 protein: CASSADLSNQPQHF; CDR3 DNA: TGTGCCAGTAGTGCGGACCTTAGCAATCAGCCCCAGCATTTT
D gene: -; V gene: TRBV27; J gene: TRBJ1-6; clone size: -; CDR3 protein: CASSFRGSQGPLHF; CDR3 DNA: TGTGCCAGCAGTTTCAGGGGCTCACAGGGACCCCTCCACTTT